This T cell receptor beta chain derives from a study of PD-1 blockade in classical Hodgkin lymphoma (dated by TCRdb to 2019 to 2021). With regard to the full study: Nivolumab dosing was 3 mg/kg intravenously every 2 weeks, continuing until either disease progression or unacceptable toxicity. The study used TCR beta sequencing and CyTOF to define a peripheral blood immune signature of response to PD-1 blockade in classical Hodgkin lymphoma. Overall results and qualifications from the work: Baseline TCR diversity was reported as lower in newly diagnosed patients than in healthy donors, and lower still in relapsed/refractory patients. The study covered only a single clinical trial cohort, and the causes of the repertoire differences, possibly disease activity or prior therapy, were still not defined. Patients starting nivolumab less than 1 year after ASCT had lower diversity and were excluded from later analyses to avoid confounding by immune reconstitution. Trial patients with a complete response had baseline diversity similar to that of newly diagnosed patients, while partial responders and progressors had significantly lower diversity. CD4+ but not CD8+ TCR diversity rose significantly by C4D1 (p=0.0027 vs p=0.16), most apparent in complete responders (p=0.02).

On this clone itself: No cognate antigen has been identified for it. There are no base qualities to consult, and no much larger clone falls within one base.

The sample's time point, from its label and the paper: cycle 2 day 1 (C2D1) of nivolumab. Every trial patient had relapsed after autologous stem cell transplantation, and cohorts A, B and C differed in prior brentuximab vedotin exposure. The trial cohort was composed of about 58 patients with relapsed/refractory classical Hodgkin lymphoma, for whom complete response, partial response or progressive disease was recorded as best overall response. In the multi-cohort phase II CheckMate 205 trial, trial patients received single-agent nivolumab. Best overall response was determined by an independent review committee according to the 2007 International Working Group response criteria. Trial PBMCs were collected immediately before nivolumab initiation (C1D1) and during therapy at cycle 2 day 1 and cycle 4 day 1. Peripheral blood was collected in 8 mL Vacutainer Cell Preparation Tubes, from which PBMCs were isolated by centrifugation and then cryopreserved.

Genomic DNA was extracted with the Qiagen DNeasy kit from unsorted PBMCs and from negatively selected CD4+ and CD8+ fractions. Using primers that anneal to V and J segments, immunoSEQ multiplex PCR amplified the TCR beta CDR3 regions. Amplification bias was minimized using a synthetic immune receptor repertoire, and residual bias was removed computationally after sequencing. The authors' pipeline ran thus. Repertoire diversity was quantified as the Shannon entropy index using custom Python scripts. Unsorted, CD4+ and CD8+ repertoires were analyzed separately, except for combined analyses in which CD4+ and CD8+ sequences were merged in silico. Clonal expansion was defined as a frequency increase of at least 2-fold after treatment compared with C1D1, and clones undetected at baseline were assigned a pseudocount of 0.5. Singleton clones were defined as clones with 0 or 1 copy at C1D1, and non-singleton clones were defined as clones with 2 or more copies. Clones expanded in unsorted samples were annotated as CD4+, CD8+ or unknown by matching protein sequences in sorted samples from the same patient. Wilcoxon tests on paired samples were used to test diversity changes from C1D1 to C4D1. The immuneACCESS repertoire file appears here via TCRdb, limited to in-frame rearrangements. These files lack a portion of the clones; in checked studies, under half of the deficit traces to unresolved V genes, and the cause of the others is not known. V, J and clone size were drawn from that table, and D and trimming were deduced from the DNA. This sample has some 150,000 clones in its table, and approximately 80% of those were observed once. Roughly 9.8% of the sample goes to the ten largest clones.

From the cysteine through the phenylalanine, the CDR3 covers 15 amino acids. Only the CDR3 region is kept as DNA, spanning 45 bases read in frame from base 1. The germline V and J ends show losses of 6 bases and 2 bases respectively, and no gene match explains 7 bases of the junction. CDR1 LNHDA and CDR2 SQIVND were looked up in the germline V gene (reference sequence). The chain was built from TRBV19 and TRBJ1-5; TRBD1 matches 7 bases in the middle. The TCR originated in a human donor with classical Hodgkin lymphoma. The sequenced sample was peripheral blood mononuclear cells (PBMCs), obtained before the second cycle of nivolumab. Here is the DNA: TGTGCCAGTAGGAAACAGGGGACAGGCAATCAGCCCCAGCATTTT. Its protein is CASRKQGTGNQPQHF. Supplemented by the reference TRBV19 and TRBJ1-5 proteins around the CDR3, the complete variable domain is DGGITQSPKYLFRKEGQNVTLSCEQNLNHDAMYWYRQDPGQGLRLIYYSQIVNDFQKGDIAEGYSVSREKKESFPLTVTSAQKNPTAFYLCASRKQGTGNQPQHFGDGTRLSIL.